These 28 T cell receptor beta chains originate from one sample sequenced in a study of CD8 T cells in ankylosing spondylitis. Via MiXCR, TCRdb re-called the 5' RACE reads, giving one row per CDR3 protein. The sample lists about 260,000 distinct CDR3 sequences; roughly 20% were seen once. The sequenced material came from blood, either unsorted or a sorted T cell fraction (not recorded which). Every receptor here comes from a male donor with ankylosing spondylitis or in good health (not recorded which).

CDR3 amino acids: CATSRAPTGPKGNIQYF. The DNA of the CDR3 is TGTGCCACCAGCAGAGCTCCGACAGGACCCAAGGGAAACATTCAGTACTTC. The gene calls are TRBV15 and TRBJ2-4; the D gene is possibly TRBD1 (6 bases). CDR3 length: 17 residues. Trimming left V 1 base short and J 6 bases short, with 19 bases between. Looked up from germline, CDR1 is LNHNV and CDR2 is YYDKDF (reference sequence).

This clonotype occurred many times. This rearrangement joins TRBV15 to TRBJ2-3; D is unresolved. V dropped 3 bases and J dropped 2 bases, with 12 bases sitting between them. Per the germline V gene, CDR1 is LNHNV and CDR2 is YYDKDF (reference sequence). The CDR3 totals 15 residues. The chain's CDR3 is CATSSGVATTDTQYF. CDR3 bases: TGTGCCACCAGCAGTGGGGTTGCTACCACAGATACGCAGTATTTT.

J is TRBJ2-1 and V is TRBV24-1, with TRBD1 identical over 12 bases. Germline V gene lookup returns CDR1 KGHDR and CDR2 SFDVKD. The CDR3 loop spans 13 amino acids. V dropped 7 bases and J dropped 8; count of bases not matched to a gene: 2. The chain's CDR3 is CATRGTGGDEQFF. The CDR3 nucleotides read TGTGCCACCAGAGGGACAGGGGGCGATGAGCAGTTCTTC.

This clonotype was found a few times. Here the CDR3 DNA reads TGTGCCAGCAGTAAAACAGGCTATGGCTACACCTTC. It yields the protein CASSKTGYGYTF. The chain recombines TRBV12-3 or TRBV12-4 with TRBJ1-2, with D possibly matching TRBD1 (5 bases). The CDR3 is 12 amino acids. V dropped 5 bases and J dropped 4 bases, with 8 bases sitting between them.

In its sample, this clonotype was seen a few times. The chain links TRBV10-2 to TRBJ2-3, with TRBD2 identical over 8 bases. The V gene's germline CDR1 is WSHSY and CDR2 SAAADI. This CDR3 is 15 amino acids long. The V and J ends lost 0 bases and 4 bases, in that order; junction bases with no gene match: 3. CDR3 region: CASSESPGLADTQYF. In nucleotides, the CDR3 is TGCGCCAGCAGTGAGTCGCCGGGACTAGCAGATACGCAGTATTTT.

V and J are TRBV11-2 and TRBJ1-4, with D hard to call. Germline lookup yields CDR1 SGHAT and CDR2 FQNNGV. There are 15 residues in the CDR3. The V end was cut by 1 base, the J end by 7 bases, with 13 bases between. The CDR3 DNA reads TGTGCCAGCAGCTTAGTTGCGACCGGGCCTGAAAAACTGTTTTTT. This gives the protein CASSLVATGPEKLFF.

This chain connects TRBV7-6 to TRBJ2-5; 9 bases agree with TRBD1. Unmatched junction bases numbered 3, after V lost 3 bases and J lost 4 bases. The CDR3 runs to 14 residues. Germline CDR1 SGHVS, CDR2 FNYEAQ. CDR3 region: CASSFGQGPETQYF. CDR3 nucleotides: TGTGCCAGCAGCTTTGGACAGGGGCCAGAGACCCAGTACTTC.

The V call is TRBV20-1, the J call TRBJ1-6; 8 bases line up with TRBD1. The V gene end was trimmed by 6 bases and the J gene end by 5 bases; junction bases not matched to a gene: 3. CDR3 length: 13 amino acids. The germline CDR1 and CDR2 sequences are DFQATT and SNEGSKA (reference sequence). CDR3 bases: TGCAGTGCCAGGGGGCCGCATAATTCACCCCTCCACTTT. Amino acid sequence: CSARGPHNSPLHF.

This rearrangement joins TRBV28 to TRBJ2-7; TRBD2 aligns across 11 bases. The CDR3 covers 16 residues. The germline gives CDR1 MDHEN, CDR2 SYDVKM. The V segment lost 6 bases and the J segment 6 bases; nucleotides outside the gene matches: 13. CDR3 region: CASSTLGTSGSREQYV. DNA for the CDR3: TGTGCCAGCAGCACCTTAGGGACTAGCGGCTCTCGCGAGCAGTACGTC.

This clonotype was counted only a few times. The rearrangement links TRBV20-1 to TRBJ1-3; 11 positions match TRBD1. Unmatched junction bases numbered 6, after V lost 3 bases and J lost 8 bases. The CDR3 sequence is 14 residues long. Germline CDR1 is DFQATT and CDR2 is SNEGSKA (reference sequence). CDR3 in DNA: TGCAGTGCTAGCTTTGGGACAGGGGGATACACCATATATTTT. It is translated as CSASFGTGGYTIYF.

This clonotype was observed a single time. The V gene is TRBV20-1, the J gene TRBJ2-6; no definite D call. The germline V gene has CDR1 DFQATT and CDR2 SNEGSKA (reference sequence). The V and J ends lost 5 bases and 0 bases respectively, with 11 bases between them. The CDR3 has 15 amino acids. The CDR3 sequence: CSAAKMGSGANVLTF. CDR3 DNA: TGCAGTGCTGCAAAGATGGGCTCTGGGGCCAACGTCCTGACTTTC.

The rearrangement joins TRBV10-3 to TRBJ2-1; 8 bases align to TRBD1. This CDR3 contains 14 residues. Germline loops: CDR1 ENHRY, CDR2 SYGVKD. V lost 6 bases and J lost 6; bases outside the gene matches: 7. The CDR3 sequence is CAIRSGTGVNEQFF. CDR3 DNA sequence: TGTGCCATCAGATCCGGGACAGGCGTCAATGAGCAGTTCTTC.

At least ten counts were recorded for this clonotype. Sequence at one end of the junction differs from germline and may be a read error. This chain uses TRBV11-1 with TRBJ2-1, with a possible D match to TRBD2 (6 bases). Germline CDR1 SGHAT, CDR2 FQDESV (reference sequence). There are 19 residues in the CDR3. The CDR3 loop reads CASSLSRLGGTSSDNEQFF. CDR3 DNA sequence: TGTGCCAGCAGCCTCTCCCGGTTGGGGGGTACCTCCTCCGACAATGAGCAGTTCTTC.

In this sample, this clonotype turned up a few times. V gene TRBV20-1 combines with J gene TRBJ2-7; D is perhaps TRBD2 (6 bases). V lost 2 bases to trimming and J lost 1 base, with 12 bases between them. Germline V gene sequence: CDR1 DFQATT, CDR2 SNEGSKA (reference sequence). The CDR3 runs 14 residues. The CDR3 sequence is CSARRRGESYEQYV. The CDR3 DNA reads TGCAGTGCTAGAAGACGCGGGGAGTCCTACGAGCAGTACGTC.

This clonotype was recorded at least ten times. The rearrangement links TRBV10-3 to TRBJ2-3; 7 bases agree with TRBD2. This CDR3 region has 15 residues. V was pared by 3 bases and J by 3 bases, with 6 bases of the junction left unmatched. The V gene's germline CDR1 is ENHRY and CDR2 SYGVKD. The CDR3, as DNA: TGTGCCATCAGTGACTCGCGGGGGTTGACAGATACGCAGTATTTT. Its translation is CAISDSRGLTDTQYF.

This clonotype was counted a few times. The chain is built from TRBV12-3 or TRBV12-4 and TRBJ1-2; 7 bases fit TRBD1. V was pared by 4 bases and J by 7 bases, with 9 bases of the junction left unmatched. This CDR3 comprises 14 residues. The CDR3, as DNA: TGTGCCAGCAGTTCTTGGACAGGACGTCGTGGCTACACCTTC. Protein product: CASSSWTGRRGYTF.

This clonotype was recorded many times. Here the CDR3 reads CSVVRQVNTEAFF. CDR3 nucleotide sequence: TGCAGCGTTGTTCGACAGGTGAACACTGAAGCTTTCTTT. The rearrangement uses TRBV29-1 and TRBJ1-1; TRBD1 might be the D (6 bases). V was cut by 4 bases and J by 0 bases, with 9 bases left in between. Germline lookup yields CDR1 SQVTM and CDR2 ANQGSEA. The CDR3 sequence is 13 residues long. Supplemented by reference TRBV29-1 and TRBJ1-1, the full variable domain reads SAVISQKPSRDICQRGTSLTIQCQVDSQVTMMFWYRQQPGQSLTLIATANQGSEATYESGFVIDKFPISRPNLTFSTLTVSNMSPEDSSIYLCSVVRQVNTEAFFGQGTRLTVV.

This clonotype appeared once. The J gene is TRBJ1-2, the V gene TRBV5-1; 7 nucleotides agree with TRBD1. Per germline, CDR1 SGHRS and CDR2 YFSETQ. The CDR3 covers 14 residues. V shed 5 bases, J shed 1 base, and the junction held 5 bases outside the gene matches. The CDR3 nucleotides are TGCGCCAGCAGAGGGGGACAGAGTAACTATGGCTACACCTTC. Residues: CASRGGQSNYGYTF.

The table lists this clonotype with a few counts. The rearrangement uses TRBV12-3 or TRBV12-4 and TRBJ2-2; maybe TRBD2 (5 bases). Trimming pared 3 bases from V and 3 bases from J, leaving 14 bases between. The CDR3 contains 16 residues. The CDR3 region is CASSFTWGEDTGELFF. CDR3 nucleotide sequence: TGTGCCAGCAGTTTTACGTGGGGAGAAGACACCGGGGAGCTGTTTTTT.

The CDR3 region has the DNA TGTGCCAGCAGCCCCCGGGACTTCTACGAGCAGTACGTC. Translated: CASSPRDFYEQYV. The J gene is TRBJ2-7, the V gene TRBV13, with D possibly TRBD2 on 6 matching bases. Deletions cut 5 bases from V and 3 bases from J, with 11 bases between. The CDR3 has 13 residues. Germline values: CDR1 PRHDT, CDR2 FYEKMQ (reference sequence).

This chain joins TRBV19 and TRBJ1-1; D unclear. CDR1 LNHDA and CDR2 SQIVND come from the germline V gene (reference sequence). The V end lost 4 bases, the J end lost 0 bases, and 9 bases lay between the germline ends. This CDR3 is 14 amino acids long. CDR3 protein: CASSSSGVNTEAFF. CDR3 DNA sequence: TGTGCCAGTAGTAGTTCCGGGGTGAACACTGAAGCTTTCTTT.

The sample holds one count of this clonotype. The rearrangement uses TRBV7-2 and TRBJ2-1; D may be TRBD2 (6 bases). This CDR3 is 14 amino acids long. V gave up 0 bases and J gave up 7 bases, with 10 bases separating them. Germline lookup yields CDR1 SGHTA and CDR2 FQGNSA. The CDR3 reads CASSLAAGRNEQFF. The CDR3 bases are TGTGCCAGCAGCTTAGCGGCAGGGAGGAATGAGCAGTTCTTC.

V is TRBV20-1 and J is TRBJ2-3; TRBD2 is a possible D gene (6 bases). Germline-derived CDR1 and CDR2 are DFQATT and SNEGSKA (reference sequence). The CDR3 spans 16 residues. With 6 bases removed from V and 2 bases from J, the gap between germline ends came to 21 bases. CDR3 protein: CSALVVWRGPTDTQYF. The CDR3 DNA reads as TGCAGTGCCCTGGTTGTGTGGCGGGGCCCCACAGATACGCAGTATTTT.

This clonotype appeared a few times. The V and J genes are TRBV4-1 and TRBJ1-6; the D is unclear. The germline V gene encodes CDR1 MGHRA and CDR2 YSYEKL. The V gene lost 4 bases and the J gene lost 17 bases, with 18 bases spanning the gap. The CDR3 covers 13 residues. As DNA, the CDR3 is TGCGCCAGCAGCCCGAGTGAGGGAGGTATCGTCCACTTT. Its translation is CASSPSEGGIVHF.

Here the CDR3 reads CASSETPGPNYGYTF. CDR3 nucleotide sequence: TGTGCCAGCAGTGAAACTCCGGGACCTAACTATGGCTACACCTTC. The chain couples TRBV12-3 or TRBV12-4 to TRBJ1-2, with D possibly matching TRBD1 (5 bases). This CDR3 spans 15 amino acids. Trimming removed 5 bases from V and 0 bases from J, with 13 bases in between.

This clonotype was detected only a few times. The chain links TRBV14 to TRBJ2-5; 7 bases are a match to TRBD2. Germline values: CDR1 SGHDN, CDR2 FVKESK. This CDR3 has 16 amino acids. V was clipped by 0 bases and J by 4 bases; unmatched bases: 8. CDR3 in amino acids: CASSQDSGPGGETQYF. The CDR3 DNA is TGTGCCAGCAGCCAAGATAGCGGGCCCGGGGGAGAGACCCAGTACTTC.

The chain employs TRBV20-1 and TRBJ2-5; 10 nucleotides line up with TRBD2. The V gene's germline CDR1 is DFQATT and CDR2 SNEGSKA (reference sequence). The CDR3 contains 15 residues. V shed 0 bases, J shed 2 bases, and the junction held 3 bases outside the gene matches. The CDR3 nucleotides are TGCAGTGCTAGAGATGTAGCGGGGGGTCAAGAGACCCAGTACTTC. It is translated as CSARDVAGGQETQYF.

This clonotype was seen only a few times. Written as DNA, the CDR3 is TGCAGTGCTCGGACAGGGGGTTCTGGGGCCAACGTCCTGACTTTC. Protein: CSARTGGSGANVLTF. The gene calls are TRBV20-1 and TRBJ2-6; 10 nucleotides agree with TRBD1. Per germline, CDR1 DFQATT and CDR2 SNEGSKA (reference sequence). V lost 5 bases to trimming and J lost 1 base; unmatched junction nucleotides: 2. The CDR3 runs to 15 residues.